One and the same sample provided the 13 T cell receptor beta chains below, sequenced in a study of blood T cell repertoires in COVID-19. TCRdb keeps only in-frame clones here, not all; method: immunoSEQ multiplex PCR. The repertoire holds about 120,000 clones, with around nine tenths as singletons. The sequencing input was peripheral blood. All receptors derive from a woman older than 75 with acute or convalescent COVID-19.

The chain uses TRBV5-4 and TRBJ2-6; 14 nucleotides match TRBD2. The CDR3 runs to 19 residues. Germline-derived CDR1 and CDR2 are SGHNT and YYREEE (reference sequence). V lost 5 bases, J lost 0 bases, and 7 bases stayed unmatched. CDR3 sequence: CASSRGLAGGSSGANVLTF. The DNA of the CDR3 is TGTGCCAGCAGTCGTGGACTAGCGGGGGGTAGCTCTGGGGCCAACGTCCTGACTTTC.

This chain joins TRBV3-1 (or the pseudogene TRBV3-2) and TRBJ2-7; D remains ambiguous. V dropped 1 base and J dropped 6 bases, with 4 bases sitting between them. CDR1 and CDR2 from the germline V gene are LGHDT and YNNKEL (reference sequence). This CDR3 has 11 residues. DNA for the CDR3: TGTGCCAGCAGCCAAGCATCCGAGCAGTACTTC. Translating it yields CASSQASEQYF.

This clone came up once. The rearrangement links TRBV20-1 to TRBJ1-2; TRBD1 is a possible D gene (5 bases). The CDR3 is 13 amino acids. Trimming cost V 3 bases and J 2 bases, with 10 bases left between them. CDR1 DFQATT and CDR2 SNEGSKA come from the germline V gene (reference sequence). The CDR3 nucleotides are TGCAGTGCTAGTGGTCAGGGAAACTATGGCTACACCTTC. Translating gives CSASGQGNYGYTF.

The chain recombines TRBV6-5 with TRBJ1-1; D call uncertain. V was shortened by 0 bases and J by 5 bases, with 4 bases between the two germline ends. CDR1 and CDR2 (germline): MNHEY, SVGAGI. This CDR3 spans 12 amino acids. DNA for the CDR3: TGTGCCAGCAGTTACTCGAGGACTGAAGCTTTCTTT. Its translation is CASSYSRTEAFF.

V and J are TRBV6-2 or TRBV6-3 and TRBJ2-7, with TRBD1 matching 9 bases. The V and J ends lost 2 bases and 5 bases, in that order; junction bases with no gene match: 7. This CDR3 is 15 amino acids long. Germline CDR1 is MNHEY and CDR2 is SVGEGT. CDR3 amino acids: CASSYRFTGGHEQYF. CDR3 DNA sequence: TGTGCCAGCAGTTACCGTTTTACAGGGGGCCACGAGCAGTACTTC.

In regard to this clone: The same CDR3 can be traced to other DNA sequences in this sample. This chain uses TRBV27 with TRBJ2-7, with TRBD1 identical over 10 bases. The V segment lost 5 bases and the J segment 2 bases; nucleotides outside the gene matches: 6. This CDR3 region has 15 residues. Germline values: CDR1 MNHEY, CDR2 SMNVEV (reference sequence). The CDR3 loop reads CASSLTGTGAYEQYF. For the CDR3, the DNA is TGTGCCAGCAGTCTAACCGGGACAGGGGCCTACGAGCAGTACTTC.

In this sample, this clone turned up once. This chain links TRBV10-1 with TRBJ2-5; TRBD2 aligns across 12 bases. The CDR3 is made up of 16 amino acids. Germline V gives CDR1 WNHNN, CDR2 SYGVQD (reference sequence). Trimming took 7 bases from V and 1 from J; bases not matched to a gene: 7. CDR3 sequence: CASIQTSGGPQETQYF. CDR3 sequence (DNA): TGCGCCAGCATTCAGACTAGCGGGGGTCCCCAAGAGACCCAGTACTTC.

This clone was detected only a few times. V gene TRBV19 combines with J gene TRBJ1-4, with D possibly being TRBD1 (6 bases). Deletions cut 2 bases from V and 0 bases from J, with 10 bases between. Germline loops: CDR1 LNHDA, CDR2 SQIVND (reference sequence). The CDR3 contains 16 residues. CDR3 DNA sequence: TGTGCCAGTAGTATACGCGGGGGCGCAACTAATGAAAAACTGTTTTTT. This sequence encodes CASSIRGGATNEKLFF.

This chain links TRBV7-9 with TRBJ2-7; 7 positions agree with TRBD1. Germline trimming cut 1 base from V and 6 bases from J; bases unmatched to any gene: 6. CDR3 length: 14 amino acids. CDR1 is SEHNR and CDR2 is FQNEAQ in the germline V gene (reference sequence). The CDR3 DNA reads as TGTGCCAGCAGCTTAGTGAGACAGGGATCCGAGCAGTACTTC. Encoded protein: CASSLVRQGSEQYF.

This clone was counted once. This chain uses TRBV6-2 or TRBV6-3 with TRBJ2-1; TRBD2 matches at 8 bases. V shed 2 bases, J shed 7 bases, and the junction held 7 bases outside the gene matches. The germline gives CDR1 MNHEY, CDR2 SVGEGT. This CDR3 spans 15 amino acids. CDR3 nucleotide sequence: TGTGCCAGCAGTTACGGGGCGGGGGGTCGAAATGAGCAGTTCTTC. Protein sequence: CASSYGAGGRNEQFF.

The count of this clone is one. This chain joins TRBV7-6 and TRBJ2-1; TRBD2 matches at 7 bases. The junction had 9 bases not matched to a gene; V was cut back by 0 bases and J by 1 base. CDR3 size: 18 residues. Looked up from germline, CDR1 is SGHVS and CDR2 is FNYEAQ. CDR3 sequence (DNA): TGTGCCAGCAGCTTAGCGGGAGGGCAATTTCAGTCCTACAATGAGCAGTTCTTC. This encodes CASSLAGGQFQSYNEQFF.

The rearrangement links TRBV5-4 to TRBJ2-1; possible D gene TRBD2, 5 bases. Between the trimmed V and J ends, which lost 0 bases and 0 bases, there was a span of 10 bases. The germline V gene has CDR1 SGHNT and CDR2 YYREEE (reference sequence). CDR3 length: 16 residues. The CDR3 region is CASSLEGRISYNEQFF. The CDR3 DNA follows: TGTGCCAGCAGCTTGGAAGGGAGAATCTCCTACAATGAGCAGTTCTTC.

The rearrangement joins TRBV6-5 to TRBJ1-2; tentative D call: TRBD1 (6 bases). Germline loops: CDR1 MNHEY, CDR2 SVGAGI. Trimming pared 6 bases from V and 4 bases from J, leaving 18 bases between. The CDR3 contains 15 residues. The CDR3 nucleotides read TGTGCCAGCAGACTTCAGGGGCCGCCGTTCTATGGCTACACCTTC. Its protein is CASRLQGPPFYGYTF.